This T cell receptor (beta chain) was identified in a study of vaccination and CD4 T cells after COVID-19. Across the study: The convalescent population consisted of six males and four females, two of whom were of Hispanic ethnicity. Overall study results and limits: Median SARS-CoV-2-reactive clonotype numbers rose nonsignificantly, roughly 21 to 38. Convalescent patients gained a median approximately 88% of their reactive clones only post-vaccination. Spike mono-reactivity was the property of 304 of 307 vaccine-specific clones in convalescent patients.

Comments on this clonotype: Its antigen is still unknown.

Documented treatment: roughly 10-day PBMC culture with coronavirus spike peptide pools or control peptides (ViraFEST assay). Unexposed donor CD4+ T cells predated the COVID-19 pandemic, collected 2011-2018. Sequenced with the Oncomine TCR Beta short-read assay was DNA taken from cultured CD4+ T cells. TCRdb re-called the PCR reads through MiXCR, storing one row per CDR3 protein. Among 10,000 or so distinct CDR3 sequences listed, about 60% were seen once. The TCR was taken from a human donor in good health. Input material: CD4+ T cells from blood, cultured in vitro.

In nucleotides, the CDR3 is TGTGCCAGCAGTAGCGGTACCCACGCTTTCTTT. Amino acids: CASSSGTHAFF. V is TRBV25-1 and J is TRBJ1-1; D unresolved. The length of the CDR3 is 11 residues. Per germline, CDR1 MGHDK and CDR2 SYGVNS. V gave up 5 bases and J gave up 11 bases, with 12 bases separating them.